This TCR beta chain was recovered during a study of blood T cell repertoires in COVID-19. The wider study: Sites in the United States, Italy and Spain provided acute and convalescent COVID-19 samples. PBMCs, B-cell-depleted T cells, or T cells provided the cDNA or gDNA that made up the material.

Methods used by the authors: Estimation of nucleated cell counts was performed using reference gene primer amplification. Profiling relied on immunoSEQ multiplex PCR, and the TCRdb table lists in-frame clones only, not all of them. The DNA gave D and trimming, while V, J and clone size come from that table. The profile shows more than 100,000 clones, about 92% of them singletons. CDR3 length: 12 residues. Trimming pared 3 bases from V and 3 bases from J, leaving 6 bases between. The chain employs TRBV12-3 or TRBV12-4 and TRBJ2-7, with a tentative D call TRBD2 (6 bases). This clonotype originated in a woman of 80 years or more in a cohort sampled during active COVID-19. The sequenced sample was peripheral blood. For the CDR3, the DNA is TGTGCCAGCAGTTTCGGGGGCTACGAGCAGTACTTC. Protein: CASSFGGYEQYF.